The T cell receptor beta chain under discussion was sequenced for a study of PD-1 blockade in classical Hodgkin lymphoma. Profiling relied on immunoSEQ multiplex PCR, and the TCRdb table lists in-frame clones only, not all of them. The table includes about 85,000 clones, 80% to 95% detected once. Autologous stem cell transplantation was followed by relapse in every patient, and brentuximab vedotin exposure varied. Overall study results and limits: CD8+ TCR diversity did not rise significantly by C4D1, unlike CD4+. For complete responders, baseline diversity was comparable to that of newly diagnosed patients. Exclusion covered patients beginning nivolumab under 1 year post-ASCT.

With regard to this clone: What it recognizes is unknown.

Sequencing was performed on peripheral blood mononuclear cells (PBMCs), taken before the second cycle of nivolumab. The sequence was collected from a human donor with classical Hodgkin lymphoma.

The CDR3 protein is CASRLALWSTGRNYGYTF. CDR3 in DNA: TGTGCAAGTCGCTTAGCCCTCTGGTCGACAGGCAGAAACTATGGCTACACCTTC. The chain couples TRBV12-2 to TRBJ1-2; TRBD1 was called by the table and not checked on the DNA. TRBV12-2 is a listed pseudogene. The CDR3 sequence is 18 residues long.